This TCR beta chain is drawn from a study of blood T cells in healthy people across ages. For the second PCR, which ran for about 7 to 11 cycles, a sample-barcoded 5' primer and a J-beta primer mix were used. MiXCR was run by TCRdb on the 5' RACE reads, yielding one entry per CDR3 protein. The sample has 1.5 million to 2 million distinct CDR3 sequences, 28% seen once. Germline V lookup: CDR1 MNHEY, CDR2 SVGEGT. The CDR3 totals 15 residues. Unmatched junction bases numbered 4, after V lost 0 bases and J lost 4 bases. Study results and caveats: Naive T cell percentage and TCR beta diversity correlated strongly.

This clonotype has at least ten counts. The target antigen is unknown. This chain joins TRBV6-2 or TRBV6-3 and TRBJ2-7; 9 bases fit TRBD2. The material sequenced was blood. The receptor comes from a woman between 25 and 40 years old in good health. The CDR3 DNA reads TGTGCCAGCAGTTACTCGTCTAGCGGGGAATACGAGCAGTACTTC. This encodes CASSYSSSGEYEQYF.